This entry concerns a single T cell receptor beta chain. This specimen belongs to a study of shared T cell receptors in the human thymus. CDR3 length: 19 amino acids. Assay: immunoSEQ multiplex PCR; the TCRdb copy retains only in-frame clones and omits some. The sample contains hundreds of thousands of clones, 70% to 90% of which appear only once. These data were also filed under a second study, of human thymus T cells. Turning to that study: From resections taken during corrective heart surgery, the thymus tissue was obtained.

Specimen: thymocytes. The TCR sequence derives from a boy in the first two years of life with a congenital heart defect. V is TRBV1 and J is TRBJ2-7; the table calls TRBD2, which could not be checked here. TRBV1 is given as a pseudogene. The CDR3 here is CTSSARLAGVPPGMSEQYF. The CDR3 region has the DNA TGCACCAGCAGCGCACGACTAGCGGGAGTCCCACCAGGTATGAGCGAGCAGTACTTC.